This TCR beta chain comes out of a study of T-cell memory formation after mild COVID-19 (dated by TCRdb to the early 2020s). Regarding the study in general: TCR sequence clusters from the two donors were largely donor specific. The cohort comprised two young, previously healthy adult volunteers, one female and one male. In a couple of donors, T-cell clones that expanded and contracted after mild COVID-19 were tracked by sequencing TCRalpha and TCRbeta repertoires over time.

From a lookup of the germline V gene (reference sequence), CDR1 and CDR2 are DFQATT and SNEGSKA. The CDR3 has 13 amino acids, counting the end cysteine and phenylalanine. CDR3 DNA only is kept here, 39 bases in frame from base 1. V and J are truncated by 4 bases and 0 bases respectively, leaving an intervening sequence of 6 bases. As for this clonotype: It has no known antigen specificity. No base quality values were provided; no much bigger clone lies one nucleotide off.

Ficoll-Paque density gradient centrifugation was used to isolate PBMCs. Sequencing was carried out with an Illumina NovaSeq 6000. Using 5'RACE with constant-segment primers, TCRalpha and TCRbeta cDNA libraries were constructed, with sample barcodes and unique molecular identifiers added in the process. RNA was extracted from every sample with Trizol reagent. Libraries were amplified in two PCR steps, with a second sample barcode and Illumina TruSeq adapters added in the second step. Sequencing of libraries was performed on an Illumina NovaSeq with 2 x 150 bp paired-end reads. The original pipeline was this. With migec v1.2.7, reads were demultiplexed and then collapsed into UMI-guided consensus sequences. Using mixcr v2.1.11, the UMI consensuses were aligned to TRA and TRB V and J templates and assembled into clonotypes. A clonotype was counted as expanded or contracted only when both edgeR and NoisET called the clonotype significant, with the noise models trained on biological replicates. For edgeR calls, a false discovery rate-adjusted p below 0.01 and a log2 fold-change threshold of 1 were applied. As an exploratory analysis of dynamics, PCA with hierarchical clustering was applied to max-normalized trajectories of the 1000 most abundant clonotypes. Each responding clone was given a CD4 or CD8 phenotype based on the CD4+ and CD8+ repertoires, which had been sequenced separately. The public reads were quality trimmed at Q25 with fastp and then assembled into clones with MiXCR by TCRdb, keeping productive beta chains. Entries are consolidated by CDR3 protein sequence, retaining the most common genes and DNA. Clone size and V and J calls follow TCRdb, not the original study. Recorded for this sample are 450,000 to 650,000 distinct CDR3 sequences; under 20% of them occurred a single time. The top ten clones comprise more than 10% of the sample.

Beyond this particular receptor, the publication reports: The second-wave clones that peaked on day 37 were not confirmed to be SARS-CoV-2 specific. Clones contracting from day 15 to 85 had balanced CD4/CD8 phenotypes, while a second wave expanding from day 15 to 37 was biased towards CD4+. Some responding clones were detected in pre-infection memory, which suggested that pre-existing cross-reactive memory T cells had joined the SARS-CoV-2 response. Only a couple of mild cases were covered by the study, and larger cohorts that include severe cases with pre-infection samples were considered necessary. Contracting CD4+ clones were located mainly in the CM and EM memory subsets, whereas CD8+ clones were found to be enriched in EMRA.

The sequence derives from an adult woman who had mild COVID-19 (a few samples of this study predate the infection). The sample titles of this study are shuffled in the database, so cell type and time point are left out; the donor was told from shared clones. Recombination linked TRBV20-1 to TRBJ2-2; a tentative D call is TRBD2 (5 bases match). The sequencing sample was made of PBMCs or a T cell subset sorted from them (not recorded which). The CDR3 loop reads CSAIGANTGELFF. The nucleotide sequence is given as TGCAGTGCTATCGGGGCGAACACCGGGGAGCTGTTTTTT.